This is a list of T cell receptor beta chains from one sample in a study of blood T cell repertoires in COVID-19. Profiling relied on immunoSEQ multiplex PCR, and the TCRdb table lists in-frame clones only, not all of them. The table has roughly 87,000 clones, about 85% seen once. The sample was peripheral blood. Source of these receptors: an elderly woman with COVID-19, enrolled during active disease. The CDR3 runs from the conserved cysteine through the conserved F or W. The D gene is left open where the match is weak. The listing skips clone size in some rows; elsewhere it reads once, few, many or a size class.

.	TRBV7-2	TRBJ1-1	.	CASSPPTGTEAFF	TGTGCCAGCAGCCCCCCGACGGGCACTGAAGCTTTCTTT
TRBD1	TRBV5-1	TRBJ2-3	.	CASSSDRGYTDTQYF	TGCGCCAGCAGCTCGGACAGGGGATACACAGATACGCAGTATTTT
.	TRBV18	TRBJ2-3	.	CASSPGQPDTQYF	TGTGCCAGCTCCCCCGGACAGCCGGATACGCAGTATTTT
.	TRBV7-2	TRBJ1-6	.	CASSLARWIDNSPLHF	TGTGCCAGCAGCTTAGCGCGGTGGATCGATAATTCACCCCTCCACTTT
.	TRBV30	TRBJ2-7	.	CAWSVRGTEYF	TGTGCCTGGAGTGTAAGGGGGACGGAGTACTTC
TRBD1	TRBV19	TRBJ2-7	.	CASSAYRGSYEQYF	TGTGCCAGTAGTGCATACAGGGGTTCCTACGAGCAGTACTTC
.	TRBV30	TRBJ2-5	.	CAWSGDTETQYF	TGTGCCTGGTCAGGGGATACGGAGACCCAGTACTTC
.	TRBV7-3	TRBJ2-7	.	CASSRSSASYEQYF	TGTGCCAGCAGCCGGTCTAGCGCCTCCTACGAGCAGTACTTC
TRBD2	TRBV6-4	TRBJ2-2	.	CASSREENTGELFF	TGTGCCAGTTCGCGGGAGGAGAACACCGGGGAGCTGTTTTTT
TRBD1	TRBV29-1	TRBJ2-7	.	CSAKTGYFDEQYF	TGCAGCGCCAAGACAGGGTACTTCGACGAGCAGTACTTC
TRBD1	TRBV30	TRBJ2-3	once	CAWNTGGDTQYF	TGTGCCTGGAACACAGGGGGAGATACGCAGTATTTT
TRBD2	TRBV6-6	TRBJ2-1	few	CASSVTGGHSYNEQFF	TGTGCCAGCAGTGTAACGGGGGGTCACTCCTACAATGAGCAGTTCTTC
.	TRBV28	TRBJ1-2	.	CASSPAGIRGYTF	TGTGCCAGCAGCCCGGCAGGGATTAGGGGCTACACCTTC
.	TRBV6-5	TRBJ1-6	.	CASRGRAGVNSPLHF	TGTGCCAGCAGGGGGCGGGCAGGGGTTAATTCACCCCTCCACTTT
TRBD1	TRBV6-6	TRBJ1-1	few	CASSYQGADTEAFF	TGTGCCAGCAGTTACCAGGGGGCGGACACTGAAGCTTTCTTT
TRBD2	TRBV7-6	TRBJ2-1	.	CASSLGGTSAYNEQFF	TGTGCCAGCAGCTTAGGGGGGACTAGCGCATACAATGAGCAGTTCTTC
.	TRBV29-1	TRBJ1-4	.	CSVGKGDEKLFF	TGCAGCGTTGGTAAGGGGGATGAAAAACTGTTTTTT
.	TRBV19	TRBJ1-2	.	CASSPGRGGNYGYTF	TGTGCCAGTAGTCCCGGAAGGGGGGGTAACTATGGCTACACCTTC
TRBD1	TRBV24-1	TRBJ2-7	few	CATSEDWGGQGPYEQYF	TGTGCCACCAGTGAGGATTGGGGGGGACAGGGCCCCTACGAGCAGTACTTC
.	TRBV5-4	TRBJ1-1	.	CASSFGGEINTEAFF	TGTGCCAGCAGCTTTGGAGGGGAAATAAACACTGAAGCTTTCTTT
.	TRBV5-1	TRBJ2-3	.	CASSLEGDTQYF	TGCGCCAGCAGCTTGGAGGGGGATACGCAGTATTTT
.	TRBV3-1/TRBV3-2	TRBJ2-7	.	CASSQDKRPQYF	TGTGCCAGCAGCCAAGACAAGCGTCCCCAGTACTTC
.	TRBV28	TRBJ1-5	.	CASRSISEPQHF	TGTGCCAGCAGGTCGATCAGTGAGCCCCAGCATTTT
.	TRBV11-2	TRBJ1-1	.	CASSFWTALNTEAFF	TGTGCCAGCAGCTTCTGGACAGCCTTAAACACTGAAGCTTTCTTT
TRBD1	TRBV5-1	TRBJ2-5	.	CASSGIPGQQETQYF	TGCGCCAGCAGCGGAATTCCGGGACAGCAAGAGACCCAGTACTTC